Listed below are T cell receptor beta chains from one sample, sequenced in a study of CD8 T cells in ankylosing spondylitis. TCRdb reanalysed the 5' RACE reads using MiXCR and keeps one entry per CDR3 protein. The sample has around 770,000 distinct CDR3 sequences, about 11% seen once. The sequenced material came from blood, either unsorted or a sorted T cell fraction (not recorded which). The receptors were sampled from a male donor with ankylosing spondylitis. Each CDR3 is given with its conserved first and last residue. Fields, in order: V gene, D gene, clone size, J gene, CDR3 protein, CDR3 DNA. The D gene is left open where the match is weak. The listing skips clone size in some rows; elsewhere it reads once, few, many or a size class.

v_call: TRBV10-3
d_call: NA
clone_size: few
j_call: TRBJ1-2
cdr3_aa: CAITTSNHGYGYTF
cdr3_nt: TGTGCCATCACCACATCCAATCACGGCTATGGCTACACCTTC

v_call: TRBV5-1
d_call: NA
clone_size: NA
j_call: TRBJ2-7
cdr3_aa: CASRWGRDEQYF
cdr3_nt: TGCGCCAGCCGGTGGGGCAGGGACGAGCAGTACTTC

v_call: TRBV5-1
d_call: NA
clone_size: NA
j_call: TRBJ1-2
cdr3_aa: CASSLGTARSYGYTF
cdr3_nt: TGCGCCAGCAGCTTGGGTACGGCCCGGAGCTATGGCTACACCTTC

v_call: TRBV10-3
d_call: NA
clone_size: NA
j_call: TRBJ2-7
cdr3_aa: CAIREGGDEQYF
cdr3_nt: TGTGCCATCAGGGAAGGGGGGGACGAGCAGTACTTC

v_call: TRBV29-1
d_call: NA
clone_size: many
j_call: TRBJ2-5
cdr3_aa: CSVELDSQETQYF
cdr3_nt: TGCAGCGTTGAGCTGGACAGCCAAGAGACCCAGTACTTC

v_call: TRBV30
d_call: TRBD2
clone_size: NA
j_call: TRBJ2-3
cdr3_aa: CAWSALLLADYTDTQYF
cdr3_nt: TGTGCCTGGAGTGCCTTATTACTAGCGGACTACACAGATACGCAGTATTTT

v_call: TRBV20-1
d_call: NA
clone_size: few
j_call: TRBJ1-3
cdr3_aa: CSASSDAGNTIYF
cdr3_nt: TGCAGTGCTAGCTCCGACGCTGGAAACACCATATATTTT

v_call: TRBV18
d_call: NA
clone_size: NA
j_call: TRBJ1-2
cdr3_aa: CASSPDSPNYGYTF
cdr3_nt: TGTGCCAGCTCACCCGACAGCCCTAACTATGGCTACACCTTC

v_call: TRBV20-1
d_call: NA
clone_size: few
j_call: TRBJ2-1
cdr3_aa: CSAQGGRSYNEQFF
cdr3_nt: TGCAGTGCTCAGGGGGGGCGGTCCTACAATGAGCAGTTCTTC

v_call: TRBV14
d_call: NA
clone_size: many
j_call: TRBJ1-5
cdr3_aa: CASSQVAGAGQPQHF
cdr3_nt: TGTGCCAGCAGCCAAGTGGCAGGGGCGGGCCAGCCCCAGCATTTT

v_call: TRBV28
d_call: NA
clone_size: few
j_call: TRBJ1-6
cdr3_aa: CASREVYNSPLHF
cdr3_nt: TGTGCCAGCAGAGAAGTCTATAATTCACCCCTCCACTTT

v_call: TRBV20-1
d_call: NA
clone_size: few
j_call: TRBJ2-7
cdr3_aa: CSASASDSYEQYF
cdr3_nt: TGCAGTGCTAGCGCTAGCGATTCCTACGAGCAGTACTTC

v_call: TRBV20-1
d_call: TRBD2
clone_size: few
j_call: TRBJ2-1
cdr3_aa: CSARAPAGVDNEQFF
cdr3_nt: TGCAGTGCTAGAGCCCCGGCGGGAGTGGATAATGAGCAGTTCTTC

v_call: TRBV5-4
d_call: NA
clone_size: NA
j_call: TRBJ1-1
cdr3_aa: CASEGGGNTEAFF
cdr3_nt: TGTGCCAGCGAGGGTGGAGGGAACACTGAAGCTTTCTTT

v_call: TRBV18
d_call: NA
clone_size: NA
j_call: TRBJ2-2
cdr3_aa: CASSPPGLQGTGELFF
cdr3_nt: TGTGCCAGCTCACCACCAGGCCTCCAGGGCACCGGGGAGCTGTTTTTT

v_call: TRBV11-2
d_call: NA
clone_size: few
j_call: TRBJ1-1
cdr3_aa: CASSFGRGNTEAFF
cdr3_nt: TGTGCCAGCAGCTTTGGAAGGGGGAACACTGAAGCTTTCTTT

v_call: TRBV13
d_call: NA
clone_size: few
j_call: TRBJ2-7
cdr3_aa: CASSRGFSYEQYF
cdr3_nt: TGTGCCAGCAGCCGTGGTTTTTCCTACGAGCAGTACTTC

v_call: TRBV20-1
d_call: NA
clone_size: NA
j_call: TRBJ2-7
cdr3_aa: CSARDPHAIGDEQYF
cdr3_nt: TGCAGTGCTAGAGATCCACACGCCATCGGCGACGAGCAGTACTTC